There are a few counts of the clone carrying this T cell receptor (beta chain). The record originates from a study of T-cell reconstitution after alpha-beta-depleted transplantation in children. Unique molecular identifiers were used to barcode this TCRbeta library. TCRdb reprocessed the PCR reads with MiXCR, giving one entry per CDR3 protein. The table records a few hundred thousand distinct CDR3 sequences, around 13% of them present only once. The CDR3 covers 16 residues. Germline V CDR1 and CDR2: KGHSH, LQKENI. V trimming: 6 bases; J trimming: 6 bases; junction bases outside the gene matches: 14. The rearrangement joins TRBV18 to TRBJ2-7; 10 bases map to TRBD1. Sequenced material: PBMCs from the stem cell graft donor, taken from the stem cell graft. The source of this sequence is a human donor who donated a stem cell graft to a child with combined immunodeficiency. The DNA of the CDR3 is TGTGCCAGCTCCCAACGGACGGGACAGGGGACGGGCGAGCAGTACTTC. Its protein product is CASSQRTGQGTGEQYF.